Listed here is a single TCR beta chain. This clonotype appeared a few times. Its antigen is currently not known. Qualities for individual bases were not recorded, and no much larger clone is one base off. The sample belongs to a study of identical twins (dated by TCRdb to 2016 to 2018). About the full investigation: The study deep-sequenced TCR alpha and beta repertoires from monozygotic twins, unrelated adults of various ages and cord blood to test whether fetal clonotypes persist. To rule out contamination, the twin experiments were replicated at different times with different library preparation protocols. What the research found in general, with its limitations: Because the same donors could not be followed over many years, the conclusions depended on cross-sectional statistical analysis. Out-of-frame TCR alpha sharing in monozygotic twins was systematically underestimated by recombination models, whereas sharing between unrelated individuals was in agreement with the recombination models. Zero-insertion analyses could be partly confounded by invariant T cells such as MAIT and iNKT, although diverse VJ usage argued against such confounding for most clonotypes. In beta out-of-frame sequences, excess twin sharing was weaker, because having fewer shared sequences lowered the signal-to-noise ratio. Fewer insertions were carried by abundant cord blood beta clonotypes; a weaker similar trend was observed in young adult naive repertoires, while no such trend was observed in memory repertoires. Compared with coincidental sharing between unrelated individuals, an excess of low generation-probability sequences was observed among out-of-frame TCR alpha sequences shared between twins.

Based on the germline V gene, the CDR1 and CDR2 sequences are MNHNS and SASEGT. V trim: 7 bases; J trim: 6 bases; unmatched bases: 6. The CDR3, cysteine through phenylalanine, is 13 amino acids long. The DNA shown is the 39-base CDR3, in frame from base 1. Every donor in the study was a healthy Caucasian. The twin cohort consisted of three pairs of female monozygotic twins, all aged about 18 to 29 years. CD4+ and CD8+ T cell populations were isolated with positive isolation kits from Invitrogen. The library relied on 5' RACE. TCRdb records Illumina HiSeq 2000 as the sequencer. A universal primer binding site was introduced by template switching, and a unique molecular identifier was present in the final cDNA, enabling accurate counting of TCR cDNA molecules. Specific primers in the conserved constant-segment region were used to synthesize first-strand cDNA for TCR alpha and beta chains. To control for contamination, each cDNA library was double barcoded with a SMART-Mk sample barcode plus Illumina barcodes. TruSeq adapter sequences and Illumina sample barcodes were added in two successive PCR steps. The Illumina HiSeq platform was used with custom primers to sequence TCR alpha and beta cDNA libraries. Processing in the source paper ran as follows. Unique molecular identifiers were extracted from raw reads with MiGEC, and CDR3 positions were determined with MiXCR. Recombination models were inferred per individual with the repgenHMM and IGoR tools using an EM algorithm. Shared clonotype analysis was performed with the tcR package in R, normalizing sharing by the product of cloneset sizes. Out-of-frame nonproductive sequences were analyzed to study raw recombination free of thymic and clonal selection effects. TCRdb's own reprocessing of the public reads used fastp at Q25 and MiXCR and kept productive beta chains. Rows merge per CDR3 protein into single entries with the most common DNA and genes. In this record, the V and J calls reflect TCRdb's handling and not the investigators' own analysis. This sample holds 400,000 to 550,000 distinct CDR3 sequences; about 13% were observed only once. Approximately 0.98% of the sample goes to the ten largest clones.

These records were also assigned to another study, of yellow fever vaccine responses in identical twins. The second study's authors report: According to the authors, in identical twins the way T cells responded to vaccination appeared partly convergent and partly personalized. Focusing on identical twins, the study followed the T cell clones that responded to the vaccine, and did so with precision.

The chain was built from TRBV6-1 and TRBJ2-3, with 8 junctional bases fitting TRBD2. The sequencing input was CD4+ T cells sorted from blood. The receptor's source is a woman under 30 in good health. In nucleotide form, the sequence is TGTGCCAGCACCCGACTAGCGTCGGATACGCAGTATTTT. This codes for CASTRLASDTQYF.